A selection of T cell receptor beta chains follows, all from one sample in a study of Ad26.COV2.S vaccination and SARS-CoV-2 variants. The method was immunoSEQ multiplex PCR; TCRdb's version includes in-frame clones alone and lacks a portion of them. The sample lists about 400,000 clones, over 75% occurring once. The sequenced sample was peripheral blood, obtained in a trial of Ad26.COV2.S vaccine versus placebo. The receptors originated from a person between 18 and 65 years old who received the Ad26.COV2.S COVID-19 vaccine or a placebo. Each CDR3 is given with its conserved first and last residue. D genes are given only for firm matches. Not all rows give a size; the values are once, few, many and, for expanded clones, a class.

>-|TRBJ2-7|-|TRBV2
CASSASYEQYF
TGTGCCAGCAGTGCTTCCTACGAGCAGTACTTC
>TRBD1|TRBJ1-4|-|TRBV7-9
CASSLSRGTGFEKLFF
TGTGCCAGCAGCCTAAGTAGGGGGACAGGGTTTGAAAAACTGTTTTTT
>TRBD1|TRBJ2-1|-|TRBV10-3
CAISETTGGNLYNEQFF
TGTGCCATCAGTGAGACGACAGGGGGCAATTTATACAATGAGCAGTTCTTC
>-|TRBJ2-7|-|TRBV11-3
CASSLDGTGAYEQYF
TGTGCCAGCAGCTTAGATGGAACGGGTGCCTACGAGCAGTACTTC
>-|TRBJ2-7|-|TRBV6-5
CASSYRLREYEQYF
TGTGCCAGCAGTTACAGACTGAGGGAGTACGAGCAGTACTTC
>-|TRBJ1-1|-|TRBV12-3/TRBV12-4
CASTLGRGAEAFF
TGTGCCAGCACCTTAGGTCGGGGGGCTGAAGCTTTCTTT
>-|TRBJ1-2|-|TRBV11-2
CASSPDRNYGYTF
TGTGCCAGCAGCCCCGACCGTAACTATGGCTACACCTTC
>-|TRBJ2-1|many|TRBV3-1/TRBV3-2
CASSHRDWNEQFF
TGTGCCAGCAGCCATCGGGACTGGAATGAGCAGTTCTTC
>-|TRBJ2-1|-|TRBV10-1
CASSDSGLRDNEQFF
TGCGCCAGCAGTGATTCCGGACTGCGGGACAATGAGCAGTTCTTC
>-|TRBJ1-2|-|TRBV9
CASSVVGGYGYTF
TGTGCCAGCAGCGTGGTAGGCGGCTATGGCTACACCTTC
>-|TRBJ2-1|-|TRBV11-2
CASSLAGYNEQFF
TGTGCCAGCAGCTTAGCGGGGTACAATGAGCAGTTCTTC
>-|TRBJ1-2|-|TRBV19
CASSPLGGGYTF
TGTGCCAGTAGTCCCCTCGGGGGTGGCTACACCTTC
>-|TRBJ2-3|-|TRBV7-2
CASSLWDGDTQYF
TGTGCCAGCAGCTTATGGGATGGAGATACGCAGTATTTT
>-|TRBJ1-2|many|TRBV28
CASSFLMRAAVLGYTF
TGTGCCAGCAGTTTCCTTATGAGGGCAGCGGTGTTAGGCTACACCTTC
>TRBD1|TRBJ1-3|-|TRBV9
CASSVRDRVFLTSSGNTIYF
TGTGCCAGCAGCGTAAGGGACAGGGTCTTTCTAACAAGCTCTGGAAACACCATATATTTT
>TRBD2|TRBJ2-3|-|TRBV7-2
CASSLSGGPRDTQYF
TGTGCCAGCAGCTTATCGGGAGGGCCGAGAGATACGCAGTATTTT
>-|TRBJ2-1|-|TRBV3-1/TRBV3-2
CASSQGANEQFF
TGTGCCAGCAGCCAAGGGGCCAATGAGCAGTTCTTC
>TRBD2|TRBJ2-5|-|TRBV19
CASSPRGGGKKTQYF
TGTGCCAGTAGTCCCCGTGGGGGGGGGAAGAAGACCCAGTACTTC
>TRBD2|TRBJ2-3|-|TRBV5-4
CASSLASGGTDTQYF
TGTGCCAGCAGCCTCGCTAGCGGGGGCACAGATACGCAGTATTTT
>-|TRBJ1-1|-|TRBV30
CAWGQRGGAFF
TGTGCCTGGGGACAGCGAGGGGGAGCTTTCTTT
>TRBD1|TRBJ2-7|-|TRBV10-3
CAISDRDRVNEQYF
TGTGCCATCAGTGACCGGGACAGGGTAAACGAGCAGTACTTC
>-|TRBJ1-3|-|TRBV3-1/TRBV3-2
CASSHMNSGNTIYF
TGTGCCAGCAGCCATATGAACTCTGGAAACACCATATATTTT
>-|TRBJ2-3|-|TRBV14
CASSQVMGVTDTQYF
TGTGCCAGCAGCCAAGTGATGGGAGTCACAGATACGCAGTATTTT
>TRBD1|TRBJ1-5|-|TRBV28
CASSEQTGRGGQPQHF
TGTGCCAGCAGTGAACAGACAGGGAGGGGCGGTCAGCCCCAGCATTTT
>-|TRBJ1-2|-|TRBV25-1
CASSEFAGEGNGYTF
TGTGCCAGCAGTGAATTCGCAGGGGAGGGAAACGGCTACACCTTC
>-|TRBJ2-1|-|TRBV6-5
CASTRANEQFF
TGTGCCAGCACTAGGGCCAATGAGCAGTTCTTC
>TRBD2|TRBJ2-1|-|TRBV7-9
CASSRTGTSGNEQFF
TGTGCCAGCAGCCGAACCGGGACTAGCGGCAATGAGCAGTTCTTC
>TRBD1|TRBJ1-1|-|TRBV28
CASSLSLTGGGTEAFF
TGTGCCAGCAGTTTATCCCTGACAGGGGGGGGAACTGAAGCTTTCTTT
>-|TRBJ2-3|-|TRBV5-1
CASSLGQQRDTQYF
TGCGCCAGCAGCTTGGGACAACAACGAGATACGCAGTATTTT
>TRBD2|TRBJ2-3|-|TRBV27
CASSTALAGSPTGTDTQYF
TGTGCCAGCAGTACTGCCCTAGCGGGGTCCCCAACGGGCACAGATACGCAGTATTTT
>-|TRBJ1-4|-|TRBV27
CASSPFPPRGGEKLFF
TGTGCCAGCAGTCCCTTCCCTCCCAGGGGAGGAGAAAAACTGTTTTTT
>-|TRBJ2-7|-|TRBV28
CASSAYLGTYEQYF
TGTGCCAGCAGTGCCTATTTAGGGACCTACGAGCAGTACTTC
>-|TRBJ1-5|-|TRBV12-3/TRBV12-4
CASSLETSLPQHF
TGTGCCAGCAGTTTAGAGACATCTCTCCCCCAGCATTTT
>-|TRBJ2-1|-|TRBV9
CASSVVEYEQFF
TGTGCCAGCAGCGTAGTCGAATATGAGCAGTTCTTC
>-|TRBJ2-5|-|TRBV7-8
CASSLTPRETQYF
TGTGCCAGCAGCTTAACCCCCCGGGAGACCCAGTACTTC
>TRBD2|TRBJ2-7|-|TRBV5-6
CASSSPSGTSRYEQYF
TGTGCCAGCAGCTCTCCTAGCGGGACCTCGAGGTACGAGCAGTACTTC
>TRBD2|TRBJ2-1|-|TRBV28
CASRSSGRGLNEQFF
TGTGCCAGCAGATCGAGCGGGAGAGGACTCAATGAGCAGTTCTTC
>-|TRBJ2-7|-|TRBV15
CATSRELHSYEQYF
TGTGCCACCAGCAGAGAACTCCACTCCTACGAGCAGTACTTC
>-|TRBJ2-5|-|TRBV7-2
CASSFSGEETQYF
TGTGCCAGCAGCTTTTCTGGGGAAGAGACCCAGTACTTC
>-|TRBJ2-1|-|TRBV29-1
CSVANYNEQFF
TGCAGCGTTGCTAATTACAATGAGCAGTTCTTC
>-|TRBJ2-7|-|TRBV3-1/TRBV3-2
CASSRGASRDSPYEQYF
TGTGCCAGCAGCCGGGGGGCTTCACGGGACAGCCCCTACGAGCAGTACTTC